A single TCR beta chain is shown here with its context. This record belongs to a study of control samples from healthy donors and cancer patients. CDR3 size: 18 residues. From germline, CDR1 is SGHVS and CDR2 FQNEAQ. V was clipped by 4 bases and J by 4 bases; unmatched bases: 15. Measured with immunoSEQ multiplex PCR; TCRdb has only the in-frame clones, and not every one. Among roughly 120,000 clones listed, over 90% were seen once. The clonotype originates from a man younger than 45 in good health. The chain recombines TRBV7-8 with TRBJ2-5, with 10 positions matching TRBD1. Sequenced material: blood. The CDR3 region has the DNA TGTGCCAGCAGCTCCCGTCCGCCGACAGGGGGCTTCCGAGAGACCCAGTACTTC. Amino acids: CASSSRPPTGGFRETQYF. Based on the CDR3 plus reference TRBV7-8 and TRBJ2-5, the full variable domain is GAGVSQSPRYKVAKRGQDVALRCDPISGHVSLFWYQQALGQGPEFLTYFQNEAQLDKSGLPSDRFFAERPEGSVSTLKIQRTQQEDSAVYLCASSSRPPTGGFRETQYFGPGTRLLVL.